The 10 T cell receptor beta chains below come from one sample, sequenced in a study of blood T cell repertoires in COVID-19. Data came from immunoSEQ multiplex PCR; TCRdb stores just in-frame clones and leaves some out. The data show about 170,000 clones, roughly 90% seen once. The sequenced sample consisted of PBMCs or T cells enriched from blood (not recorded which). These receptor sequences come from a human donor with acute COVID-19. The donor label of this sample is uncertain.

The chain is built from TRBV5-6 and TRBJ1-1; tentatively, D is TRBD1 (5 bases). In germline, CDR1 is SGHDT, CDR2 YYEEEE. The CDR3 length is 16 residues. Trimming left V 4 bases short and J 1 base short, with 17 bases between. CDR3 loop: CASSLRDRPPNTEAFF. CDR3 DNA sequence: TGTGCCAGCAGCCTCAGGGATAGGCCGCCGAACACTGAAGCTTTCTTT.

The rearrangement links TRBV6-5 to TRBJ2-7, with a weak D call TRBD1 (5 bases). The germline V gene has CDR1 MNHEY and CDR2 SVGAGI. The CDR3 has 15 residues. V lost 0 bases to trimming and J lost 0 bases, with 9 bases between them. The CDR3 region has the DNA TGTGCCAGCAGTTACTCGACAGCGAGCTCCTACGAGCAGTACTTC. Translated: CASSYSTASSYEQYF.

This clone was seen just once. The chain joins TRBV5-1 to TRBJ2-3, with D tentatively TRBD2 (5 bases). From germline, CDR1 is SGHRS and CDR2 YFSETQ. CDR3 length: 16 residues. V was trimmed by 0 bases and J by 0 bases, leaving 11 bases between them. Here the CDR3 DNA reads TGCGCCAGCAGCTTGGCCCTTAGGACTAGCACAGATACGCAGTATTTT. As protein: CASSLALRTSTDTQYF.

The J gene is TRBJ2-3, the V gene TRBV7-3; D not resolved. The germline V gene encodes CDR1 SGHTA and CDR2 FQGTGA. This CDR3 is built from 14 residues. V shed 6 bases and J shed 0 bases, with 10 bases lying between them. The CDR3 spells CASSASGSTDTQYF. CDR3 sequence (DNA): TGTGCCAGCAGTGCGTCAGGTAGCACAGATACGCAGTATTTT.

The chain recombines TRBV27 with TRBJ2-1; the D gene is possibly TRBD1 (5 bases). The CDR3 contains 13 residues. Deletions cut 4 bases from V and 4 bases from J, with 8 bases between. Germline-derived CDR1 and CDR2 are MNHEY and SMNVEV (reference sequence). The CDR3 DNA reads TGTGCCAGCAGTTCCCAGGGATACAATGAGCAGTTCTTC. Protein: CASSSQGYNEQFF.

V is TRBV7-9 and J is TRBJ1-3; TRBD1 agrees at 10 bases. The germline gives CDR1 SEHNR, CDR2 FQNEAQ (reference sequence). The V gene end was trimmed by 1 base and the J gene end by 3 bases; junction bases not matched to a gene: 3. The CDR3 runs to 16 residues. The CDR3 nucleotides are TGTGCCAGCAGCTTAGGGGACAGGGGAGTTGGAAACACCATATATTTT. Translated: CASSLGDRGVGNTIYF.

The chain joins TRBV9 to TRBJ1-3; D is possibly TRBD1 (5 bases). Trimming took 5 bases from V and 4 from J, leaving 16 bases between them. Germline V lookup: CDR1 SGDLS, CDR2 YYNGEE. CDR3 length equals 15 residues. In DNA form, the CDR3 reads TGTGCCAGCAGACCTCCCCAGGGATCCGGAAACACCATATATTTT. The encoded protein is CASRPPQGSGNTIYF.

This rearrangement joins TRBV7-2 to TRBJ1-2; weak D call: TRBD1 (5 bases). CDR3 length: 14 amino acids. The germline gives CDR1 SGHTA, CDR2 FQGNSA. Trimming removed 5 bases from V and 5 bases from J, with 15 bases in between. The CDR3 sequence is CASSETADQYGYTF. In DNA form, the CDR3 reads TGTGCCAGCAGCGAGACAGCCGATCAGTATGGCTACACCTTC.

V gene TRBV14 combines with J gene TRBJ2-1, with D hard to call. The germline CDR1 and CDR2 sequences are SGHDN and FVKESK. The CDR3 has 12 amino acids. V was pared by 2 bases and J by 7 bases, with 6 bases between. The CDR3 reads CASSQFSNEQFF. The DNA for the CDR3 is TGTGCCAGCAGCCAATTTTCAAATGAGCAGTTCTTC.

V usage is TRBV3-1 (or the pseudogene TRBV3-2) and J usage is TRBJ1-1; TRBD1 might be the D (6 bases). Looked up from germline, CDR1 is LGHDT and CDR2 is YNNKEL (reference sequence). The V and J ends lost 6 bases and 4 bases respectively, with 21 bases between them. There are 16 residues in the CDR3. CDR3 bases: TGTGCCAGCAGGCAGGTGGGGGCCTCGGAGCCCACTGAAGCTTTCTTT. Protein: CASRQVGASEPTEAFF.